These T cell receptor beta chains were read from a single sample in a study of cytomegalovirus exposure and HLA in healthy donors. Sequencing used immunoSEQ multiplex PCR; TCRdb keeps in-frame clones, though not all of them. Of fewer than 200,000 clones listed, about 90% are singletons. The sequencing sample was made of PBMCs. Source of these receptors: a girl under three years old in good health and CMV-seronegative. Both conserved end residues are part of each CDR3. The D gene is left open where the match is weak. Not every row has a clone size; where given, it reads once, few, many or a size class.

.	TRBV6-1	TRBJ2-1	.	CASSEGPARGNEQFF	TGTGCCAGCAGTGAAGGACCGGCCCGGGGGAATGAGCAGTTCTTC
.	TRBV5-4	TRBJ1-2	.	CASSPNTGQGWGYTF	TGTGCCAGCAGTCCGAATACAGGCCAAGGTTGGGGCTACACCTTC
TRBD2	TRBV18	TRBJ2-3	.	CASSLIPGLAGEQALWDTQYF	TGTGCCAGCTCACTAATCCCGGGACTAGCGGGGGAGCAAGCTCTTTGGGATACGCAGTATTTT
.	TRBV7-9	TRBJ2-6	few	CASSPPTGSSGANVLTF	TGTGCCAGCAGCCCCCCGACGGGGAGCTCTGGGGCCAACGTCCTGACTTTC
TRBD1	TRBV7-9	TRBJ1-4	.	CASSLSTGEGVNEKLFF	TGTGCCAGCAGCTTATCGACAGGGGAGGGGGTTAATGAAAAACTGTTTTTT
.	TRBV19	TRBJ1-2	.	CASSINLPRGPSVGYTF	TGTGCCAGTAGTATAAACCTTCCTAGGGGTCCCTCCGTTGGCTACACCTTC
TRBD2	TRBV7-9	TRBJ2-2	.	CASSSTRLAGGPSAGELFF	TGTGCCAGCAGCTCCACACGACTAGCGGGAGGGCCGTCGGCCGGGGAGCTGTTTTTT
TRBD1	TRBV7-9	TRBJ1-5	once	CASSHQTNGQGNQPQHF	TGTGCCAGCAGCCATCAGACCAACGGACAGGGCAATCAGCCCCAGCATTTT
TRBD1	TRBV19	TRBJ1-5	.	CASQDRVNQPQHF	TGTGCCAGTCAGGACAGGGTGAATCAGCCCCAGCATTTT
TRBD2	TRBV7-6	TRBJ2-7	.	CASSPLGAGTSPSFFREQYF	TGTGCCAGCAGCCCTCTTGGTGCCGGGACTAGCCCCTCTTTTTTCCGCGAGCAGTACTTC
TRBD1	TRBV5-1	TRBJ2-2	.	CASSQDRGGTGELFF	TGCGCCAGCAGCCAGGACAGGGGTGGGACCGGGGAGCTGTTTTTT
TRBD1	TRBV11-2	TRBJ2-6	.	CASSLVGTGTGTNVLTF	TGTGCCAGCAGCTTAGTAGGGACAGGGACTGGGACCAACGTCCTGACTTTC
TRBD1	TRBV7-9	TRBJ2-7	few	CASSRQGTYEQYF	TGTGCCAGCAGCCGACAGGGAACCTACGAGCAGTACTTC
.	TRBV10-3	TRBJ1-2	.	CATTGYPANYGYTF	TGTGCCACCACGGGATACCCCGCTAACTATGGCTACACCTTC
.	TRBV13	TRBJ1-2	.	CASSSNRVDGYTF	TGTGCCAGCAGTTCTAACAGGGTCGATGGCTACACCTTC
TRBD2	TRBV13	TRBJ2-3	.	CASSLRGRRRTDTQYF	TGTGCCAGCAGCCTACGCGGGAGACGTCGCACAGATACGCAGTATTTT
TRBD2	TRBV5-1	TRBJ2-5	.	CASSLGLAAPGQETQYF	TGCGCCAGCAGCTTGGGACTAGCAGCCCCCGGCCAAGAGACCCAGTACTTC
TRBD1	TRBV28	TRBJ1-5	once	CASSWTGGNNQPQHF	TGTGCCAGCAGTTGGACAGGGGGTAACAATCAGCCCCAGCATTTT
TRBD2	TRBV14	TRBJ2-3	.	CASSQMMTSGGPESDTQYF	TGTGCCAGCAGCCAAATGATGACTAGCGGGGGGCCCGAATCAGATACGCAGTATTTT
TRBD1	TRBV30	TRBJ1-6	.	CAWSASGTAQHSPLHF	TGTGCCTGGAGTGCCTCCGGGACAGCGCAACACTCACCCCTCCACTTT
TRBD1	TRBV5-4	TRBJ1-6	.	CASSPRTGPPLHF	TGTGCCAGCAGCCCGAGGACAGGGCCACCCCTCCACTTT
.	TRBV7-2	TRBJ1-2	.	CASSPGTRVYGYTF	TGTGCCAGCAGTCCCGGGACAAGGGTCTATGGCTACACCTTC
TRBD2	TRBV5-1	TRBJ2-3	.	CASSLSGRAAPDTQYF	TGCGCCAGCAGCTTGTCCGGGAGGGCCGCCCCAGATACGCAGTATTTT
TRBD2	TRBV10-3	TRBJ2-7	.	CAISLSSGSENEQYF	TGTGCCATCAGTCTCAGTAGCGGGAGCGAGAACGAGCAGTACTTC
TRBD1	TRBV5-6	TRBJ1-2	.	CASSLYQGTGGYTF	TGTGCCAGCAGCTTGTATCAGGGGACAGGGGGCTACACCTTC
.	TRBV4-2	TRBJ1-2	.	CASSQGGSTYGYTF	TGTGCCAGCAGCCAAGGTGGGAGCACCTATGGCTACACCTTC
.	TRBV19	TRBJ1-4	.	CASSKWTEGGKLFF	TGTGCCAGTAGTAAGTGGACAGAGGGTGGAAAACTGTTTTTT
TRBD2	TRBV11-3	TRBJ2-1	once	CASSAGGLSYNEQFF	TGTGCCAGCAGCGCGGGAGGCCTCTCCTACAATGAGCAGTTCTTC
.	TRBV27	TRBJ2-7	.	CASSPPSYEQYF	TGTGCCAGCAGTCCCCCCAGCTACGAGCAGTACTTC
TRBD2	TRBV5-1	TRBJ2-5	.	CASSPGLAGTKETQYF	TGCGCCAGCAGCCCCGGACTAGCGGGTACAAAAGAGACCCAGTACTTC
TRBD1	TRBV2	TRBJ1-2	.	CASSRGKGTGVYGYTF	TGTGCCAGCAGTCGAGGGAAGGGGACAGGGGTCTATGGCTACACCTTC
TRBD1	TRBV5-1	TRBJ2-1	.	CASSTRIGQGGQFF	TGCGCCAGCAGCACGCGTATTGGACAGGGCGGGCAGTTCTTC
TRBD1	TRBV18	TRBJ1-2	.	CASSQTGNYGYTF	TGTGCCAGCTCACAGACAGGGAACTATGGCTACACCTTC
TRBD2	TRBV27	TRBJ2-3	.	CASSKLAGTDTQYF	TGTGCCAGCAGTAAACTAGCGGGCACAGATACGCAGTATTTT
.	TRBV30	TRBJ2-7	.	CAWSPEQGRTYEQYF	TGTGCCTGGAGTCCCGAACAGGGAAGGACCTACGAGCAGTACTTC
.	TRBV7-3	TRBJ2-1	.	CASSLTPLGQNEQFF	TGTGCCAGCAGCTTAACCCCACTCGGACAGAATGAGCAGTTCTTC
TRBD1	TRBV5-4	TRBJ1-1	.	CASSLGRGRTEAFF	TGTGCCAGCAGCTTGGGCAGGGGGCGGACTGAAGCTTTCTTT
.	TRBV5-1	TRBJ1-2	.	CASSLEGDRGYTF	TGCGCCAGCAGCTTGGAGGGGGACCGCGGCTACACCTTC
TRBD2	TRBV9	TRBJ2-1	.	CASSVGTSGGQGEQFF	TGTGCCAGCAGCGTGGGGACTAGCGGGGGGCAGGGTGAGCAGTTCTTC
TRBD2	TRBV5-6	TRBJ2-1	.	CASRPAGATYYNEQFF	TGTGCCAGCAGGCCAGCGGGGGCCACTTATTACAATGAGCAGTTCTTC
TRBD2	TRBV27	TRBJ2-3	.	CASSLSIGLADTDTQYF	TGTGCCAGCAGTTTATCAATAGGGCTAGCGGACACAGATACGCAGTATTTT
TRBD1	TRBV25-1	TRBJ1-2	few	CASSDPGTAANYGYTF	TGTGCCAGCAGTGACCCCGGGACAGCAGCTAACTATGGCTACACCTTC
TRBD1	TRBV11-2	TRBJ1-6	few	CASSSRDSLTSPLHF	TGTGCCAGCAGCTCGAGGGACAGCTTGACGTCACCCCTCCACTTT
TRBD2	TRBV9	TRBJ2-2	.	CASSAMGEGPGELFF	TGTGCCAGCAGCGCCATGGGGGAGGGGCCCGGGGAGCTGTTTTTT
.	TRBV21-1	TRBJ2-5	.	CASGRGEGLQETQYF	TGTGCCAGCGGGCGGGGGGAAGGTCTACAAGAGACCCAGTACTTC
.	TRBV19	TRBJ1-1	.	CATHRRGNTEAFF	TGTGCCACCCACCGGAGGGGGAACACTGAAGCTTTCTTT
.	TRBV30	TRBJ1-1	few	CAWRANRAGNTEAFF	TGTGCCTGGAGGGCTAACAGGGCGGGGAACACTGAAGCTTTCTTT
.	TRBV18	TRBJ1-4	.	CASSLGGLREKLFF	TGTGCCAGCTCACTGGGAGGGCTCCGGGAAAAACTGTTTTTT
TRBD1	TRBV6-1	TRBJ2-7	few	CASREDRDYEQYF	TGTGCCAGCAGGGAGGACAGGGACTACGAGCAGTACTTC
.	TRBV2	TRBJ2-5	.	CASSEGGPETQYF	TGTGCCAGCAGTGAAGGGGGCCCCGAGACCCAGTACTTC
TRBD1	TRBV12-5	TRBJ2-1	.	CASGWGTGNYNEQFF	TGTGCTAGTGGTTGGGGGACAGGGAACTACAATGAGCAGTTCTTC